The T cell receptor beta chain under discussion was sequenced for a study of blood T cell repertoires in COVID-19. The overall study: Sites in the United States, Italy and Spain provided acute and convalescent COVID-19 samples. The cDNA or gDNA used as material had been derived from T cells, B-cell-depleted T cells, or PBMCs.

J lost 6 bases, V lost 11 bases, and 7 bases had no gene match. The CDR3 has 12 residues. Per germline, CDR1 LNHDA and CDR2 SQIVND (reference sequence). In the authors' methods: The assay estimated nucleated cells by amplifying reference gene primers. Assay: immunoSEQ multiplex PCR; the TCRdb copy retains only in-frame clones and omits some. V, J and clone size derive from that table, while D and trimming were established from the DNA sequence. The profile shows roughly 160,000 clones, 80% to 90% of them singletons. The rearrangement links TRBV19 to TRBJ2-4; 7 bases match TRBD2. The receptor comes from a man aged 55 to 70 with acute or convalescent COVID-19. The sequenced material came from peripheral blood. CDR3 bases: TGTGCCGCCCGGGGGGTGTCAAACATTCAGTACTTC. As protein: CAARGVSNIQYF.